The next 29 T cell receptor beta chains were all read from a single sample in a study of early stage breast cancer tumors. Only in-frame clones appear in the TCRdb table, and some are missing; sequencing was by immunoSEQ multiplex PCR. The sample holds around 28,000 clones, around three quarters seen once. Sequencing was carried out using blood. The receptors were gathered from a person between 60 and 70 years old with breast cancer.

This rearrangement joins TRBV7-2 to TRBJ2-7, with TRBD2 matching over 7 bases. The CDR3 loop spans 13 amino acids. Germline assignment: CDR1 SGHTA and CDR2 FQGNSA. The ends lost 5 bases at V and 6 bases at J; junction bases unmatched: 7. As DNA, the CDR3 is TGTGCCAGCAGCGGTGGACTAGTCAGCGAGCAGTACTTC. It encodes CASSGGLVSEQYF. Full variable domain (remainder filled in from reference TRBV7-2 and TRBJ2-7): GAGVSQSPSNKVTEKGKDVELRCDPISGHTALYWYRQSLGQGLEFLIYFQGNSAPDKSGLPSDRFSAERTGGSVSTLTIQRTQQEDSAVYLCASSGGLVSEQYFGPGTRLTVT.

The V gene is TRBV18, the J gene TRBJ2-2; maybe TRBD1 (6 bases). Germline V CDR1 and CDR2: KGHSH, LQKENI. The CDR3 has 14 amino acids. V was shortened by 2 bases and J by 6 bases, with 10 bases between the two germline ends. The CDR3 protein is CASSPISGAGELFF. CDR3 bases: TGTGCCAGCTCACCAATTTCAGGGGCCGGGGAGCTGTTTTTT.

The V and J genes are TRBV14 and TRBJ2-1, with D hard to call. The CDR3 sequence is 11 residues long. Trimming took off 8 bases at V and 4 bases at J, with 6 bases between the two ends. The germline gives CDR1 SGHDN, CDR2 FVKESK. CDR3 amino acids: CASASYNEQFF. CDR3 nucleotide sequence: TGTGCCAGCGCGAGTTACAATGAGCAGTTCTTC.

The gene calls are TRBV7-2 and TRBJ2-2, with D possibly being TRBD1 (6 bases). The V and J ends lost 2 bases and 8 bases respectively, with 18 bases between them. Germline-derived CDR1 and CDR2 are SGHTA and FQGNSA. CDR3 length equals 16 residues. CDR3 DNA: TGTGCCAGCAGCTTAACCGGGACAAGGTTGAGGGGGGAGCTGTTTTTT. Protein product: CASSLTGTRLRGELFF.

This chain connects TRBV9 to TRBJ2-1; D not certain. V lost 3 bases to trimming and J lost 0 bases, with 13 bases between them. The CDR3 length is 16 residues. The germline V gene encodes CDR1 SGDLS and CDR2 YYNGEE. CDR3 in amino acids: CASSDVGSSSYNEQFF. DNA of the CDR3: TGTGCCAGCAGCGACGTAGGCTCTAGCTCCTACAATGAGCAGTTCTTC. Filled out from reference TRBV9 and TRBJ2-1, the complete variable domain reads DSGVTQTPKHLITATGQRVTLRCSPRSGDLSVYWYQQSLDQGLQFLIQYYNGEERAKGNILERFSAQQFPDLHSELNLSSLELGDSALYFCASSDVGSSSYNEQFFGPGTRLTVL.

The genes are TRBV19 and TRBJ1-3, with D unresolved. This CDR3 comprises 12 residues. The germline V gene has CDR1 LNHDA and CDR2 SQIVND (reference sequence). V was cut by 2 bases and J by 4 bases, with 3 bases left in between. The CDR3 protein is CASSILGNTIYF. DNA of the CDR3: TGTGCCAGTAGTATACTGGGAAACACCATATATTTT.

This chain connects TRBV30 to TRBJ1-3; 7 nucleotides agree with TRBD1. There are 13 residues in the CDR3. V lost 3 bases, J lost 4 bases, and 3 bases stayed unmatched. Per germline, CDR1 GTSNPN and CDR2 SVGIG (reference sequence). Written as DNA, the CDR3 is TGTGCCTGGAGCCAGGGGGTCGGAAACACCATATATTTT. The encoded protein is CAWSQGVGNTIYF.

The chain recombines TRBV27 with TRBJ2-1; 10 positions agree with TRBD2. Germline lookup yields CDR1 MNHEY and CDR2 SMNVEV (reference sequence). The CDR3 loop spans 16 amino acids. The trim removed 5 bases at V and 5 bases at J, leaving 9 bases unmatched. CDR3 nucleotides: TGTGCCAGCAGTGAGTGGAGCGGGAGGGGGGACAATGAGCAGTTCTTC. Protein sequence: CASSEWSGRGDNEQFF.

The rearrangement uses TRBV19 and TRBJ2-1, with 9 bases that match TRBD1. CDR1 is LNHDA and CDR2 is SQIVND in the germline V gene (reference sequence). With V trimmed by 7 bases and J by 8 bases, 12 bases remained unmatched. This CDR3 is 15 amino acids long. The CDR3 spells CASIGPGQGLHEQFF. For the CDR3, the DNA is TGTGCCAGTATTGGCCCGGGACAGGGACTGCATGAGCAGTTCTTC. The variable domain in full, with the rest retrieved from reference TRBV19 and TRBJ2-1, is DGGITQSPKYLFRKEGQNVTLSCEQNLNHDAMYWYRQDPGQGLRLIYYSQIVNDFQKGDIAEGYSVSREKKESFPLTVTSAQKNPTAFYLCASIGPGQGLHEQFFGPGTRLTVL.

This CDR3 reads CASSLGQAPGQPQHF. CDR3 nucleotide sequence: TGTGCCAGCAGCTTGGGGCAGGCACCGGGGCAGCCCCAGCATTTT. This rearrangement joins TRBV5-6 to TRBJ1-5; D gene unclear. CDR1 SGHDT and CDR2 YYEEEE come from the germline V gene. V was clipped by 0 bases and J by 7 bases, with 14 bases between them. This CDR3 contains 15 residues. The full variable domain, completed using reference TRBV5-6 and TRBJ1-5, is DAGVTQSPTHLIKTRGQQVTLRCSPKSGHDTVSWYQQALGQGPQFIFQYYEEEERQRGNFPDRFSGHQFPNYSSELNVNALLLGDSALYLCASSLGQAPGQPQHFGDGTRLSIL.

CDR3 residues: CASSLGQGGYEQYF. As DNA, the CDR3 is TGTGCCAGCAGTTTGGGACAGGGTGGTTACGAGCAGTACTTC. The chain uses TRBV28 and TRBJ2-7, with 9 positions matching TRBD1. CDR3 length: 14 residues. V was pared by 3 bases and J by 4 bases, with 4 bases of the junction left unmatched. CDR1 is MDHEN and CDR2 is SYDVKM in the germline V gene.

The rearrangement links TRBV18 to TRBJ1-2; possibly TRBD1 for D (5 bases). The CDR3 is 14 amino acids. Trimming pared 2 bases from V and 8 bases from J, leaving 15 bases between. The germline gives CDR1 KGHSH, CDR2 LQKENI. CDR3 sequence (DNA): TGTGCCAGCTCACCATCTTCGGGGGGAGCAGGCTACACCTTC. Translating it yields CASSPSSGGAGYTF.

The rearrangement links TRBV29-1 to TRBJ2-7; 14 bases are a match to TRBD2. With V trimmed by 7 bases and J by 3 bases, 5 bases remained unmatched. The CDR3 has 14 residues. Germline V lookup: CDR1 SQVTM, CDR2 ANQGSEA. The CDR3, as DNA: TGCAGCGGGGGGACTAGCGGGAGAAGCTACGAGCAGTACTTC. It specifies CSGGTSGRSYEQYF.

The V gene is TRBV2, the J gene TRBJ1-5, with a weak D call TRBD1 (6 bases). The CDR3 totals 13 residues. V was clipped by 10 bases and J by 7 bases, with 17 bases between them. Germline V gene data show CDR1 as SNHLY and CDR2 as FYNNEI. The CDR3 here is CATRGGQGQPQHF. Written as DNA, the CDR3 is TGTGCCACCCGCGGGGGGCAGGGGCAGCCCCAGCATTTT.

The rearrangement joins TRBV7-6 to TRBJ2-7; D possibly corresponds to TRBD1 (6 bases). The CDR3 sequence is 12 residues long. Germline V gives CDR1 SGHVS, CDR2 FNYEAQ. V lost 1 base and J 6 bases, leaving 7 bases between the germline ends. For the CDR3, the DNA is TGTGCCAGCAGCTTAGGAGGGGGCGAGCAGTACTTC. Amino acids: CASSLGGGEQYF.

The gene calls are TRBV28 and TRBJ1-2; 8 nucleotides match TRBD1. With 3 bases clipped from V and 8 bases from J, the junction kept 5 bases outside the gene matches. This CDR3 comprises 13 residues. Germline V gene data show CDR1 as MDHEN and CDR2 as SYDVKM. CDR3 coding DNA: TGTGCCAGCAGTTTCCAGGGGGCTAAGGGCTACACCTTC. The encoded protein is CASSFQGAKGYTF.

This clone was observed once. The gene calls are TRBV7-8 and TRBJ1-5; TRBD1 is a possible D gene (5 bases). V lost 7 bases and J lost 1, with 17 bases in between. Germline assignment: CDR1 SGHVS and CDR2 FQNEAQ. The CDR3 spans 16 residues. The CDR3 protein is CASTESAAGSNQPQHF. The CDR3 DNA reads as TGTGCCAGCACCGAAAGCGCGGCAGGGAGCAATCAGCCCCAGCATTTT.

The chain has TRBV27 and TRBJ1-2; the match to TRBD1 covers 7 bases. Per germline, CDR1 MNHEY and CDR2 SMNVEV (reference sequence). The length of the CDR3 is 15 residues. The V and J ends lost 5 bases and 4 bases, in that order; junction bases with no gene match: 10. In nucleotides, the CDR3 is TGTGCCAGCAGTCCGGTGGACAGGATAGCCTATGGCTACACCTTC. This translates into CASSPVDRIAYGYTF.

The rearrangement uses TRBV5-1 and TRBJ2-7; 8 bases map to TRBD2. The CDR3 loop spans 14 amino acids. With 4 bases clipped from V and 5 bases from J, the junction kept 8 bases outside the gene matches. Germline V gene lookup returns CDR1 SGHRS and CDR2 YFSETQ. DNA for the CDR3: TGCGCCAGCAGCCGGGGACTAGTGGAGCACGAGCAGTACTTC. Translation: CASSRGLVEHEQYF. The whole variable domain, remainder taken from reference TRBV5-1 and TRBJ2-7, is KAGVTQTPRYLIKTRGQQVTLSCSPISGHRSVSWYQQTPGQGLQFLFEYFSETQRNKGNFPGRFSGRQFSNSRSEMNVSTLELGDSALYLCASSRGLVEHEQYFGPGTRLTVT.

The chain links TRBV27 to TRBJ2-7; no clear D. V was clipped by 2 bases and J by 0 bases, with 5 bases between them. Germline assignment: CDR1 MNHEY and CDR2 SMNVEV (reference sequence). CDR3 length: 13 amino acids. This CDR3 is CASSLQDSYEQYF. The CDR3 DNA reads TGTGCCAGCAGTTTACAGGACTCCTACGAGCAGTACTTC.

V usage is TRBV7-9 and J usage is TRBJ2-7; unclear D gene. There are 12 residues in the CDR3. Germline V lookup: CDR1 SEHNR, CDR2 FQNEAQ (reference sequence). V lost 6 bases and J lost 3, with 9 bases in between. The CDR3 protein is CASSSELYEQYF. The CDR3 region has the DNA TGTGCCAGCAGTTCTGAGCTCTACGAGCAGTACTTC.

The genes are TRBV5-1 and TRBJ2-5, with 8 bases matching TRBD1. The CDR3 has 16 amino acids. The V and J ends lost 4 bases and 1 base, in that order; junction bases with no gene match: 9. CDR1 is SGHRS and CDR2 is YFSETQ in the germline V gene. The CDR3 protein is CASSPGTGATQETQYF. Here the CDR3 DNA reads TGCGCCAGCAGCCCCGGGACAGGAGCTACCCAAGAGACCCAGTACTTC.

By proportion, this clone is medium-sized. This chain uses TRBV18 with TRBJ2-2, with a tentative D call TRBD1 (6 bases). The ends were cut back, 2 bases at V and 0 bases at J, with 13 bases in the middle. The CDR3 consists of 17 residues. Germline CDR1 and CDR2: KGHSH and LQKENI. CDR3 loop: CASSPFTGQSNTGELFF. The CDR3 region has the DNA TGTGCCAGCTCACCATTCACGGGACAATCGAACACCGGGGAGCTGTTTTTT.

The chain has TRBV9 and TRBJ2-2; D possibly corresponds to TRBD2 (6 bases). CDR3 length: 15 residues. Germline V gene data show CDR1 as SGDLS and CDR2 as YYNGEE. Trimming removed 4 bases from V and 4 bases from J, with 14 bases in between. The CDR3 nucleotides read TGTGCCAGCAGCTATGGAGGGGTTAGCACCGGGGAGCTGTTTTTT. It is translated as CASSYGGVSTGELFF.

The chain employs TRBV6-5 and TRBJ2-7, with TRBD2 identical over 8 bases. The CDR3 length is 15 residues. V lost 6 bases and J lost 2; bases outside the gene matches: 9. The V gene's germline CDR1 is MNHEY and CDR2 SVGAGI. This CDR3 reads CASSVSGTSPYEQYF. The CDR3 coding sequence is TGTGCCAGCAGCGTCTCCGGGACTAGTCCCTACGAGCAGTACTTC.

In DNA form, the CDR3 reads TGCAGCTTCGACAGGGTGAACACTGAAGCTTTCTTT. Translation gives CSFDRVNTEAFF. V and J are TRBV29-1 and TRBJ1-1, with 7 bases matching TRBD1. The V gene end was trimmed by 8 bases and the J gene end by 0 bases; junction bases not matched to a gene: 3. The CDR3 has 12 residues. Germline-derived CDR1 and CDR2 are SQVTM and ANQGSEA.

In nucleotides, the CDR3 is TGTGCCTGGAGGGGGGGAGAGACCCAGTACTTC. This translates into CAWRGGETQYF. The J gene is TRBJ2-5, the V gene TRBV30, with TRBD2 as a possible D gene (6 bases). V lost 3 bases, J lost 4 bases, and 6 bases lay in between. The CDR3 contains 11 residues. Germline CDR1 reads GTSNPN; CDR2 reads SVGIG (reference sequence).

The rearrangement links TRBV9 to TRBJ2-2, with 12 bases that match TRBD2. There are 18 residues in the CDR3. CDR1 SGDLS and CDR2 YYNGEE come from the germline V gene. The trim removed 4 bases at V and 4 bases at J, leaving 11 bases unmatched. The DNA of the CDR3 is TGTGCCAGCAGCCCCTACCCGACTAGCGGGAGCGGCACCGGGGAGCTGTTTTTT. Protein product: CASSPYPTSGSGTGELFF. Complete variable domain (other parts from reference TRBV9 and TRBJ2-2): DSGVTQTPKHLITATGQRVTLRCSPRSGDLSVYWYQQSLDQGLQFLIQYYNGEERAKGNILERFSAQQFPDLHSELNLSSLELGDSALYFCASSPYPTSGSGTGELFFGEGSRLTVL.

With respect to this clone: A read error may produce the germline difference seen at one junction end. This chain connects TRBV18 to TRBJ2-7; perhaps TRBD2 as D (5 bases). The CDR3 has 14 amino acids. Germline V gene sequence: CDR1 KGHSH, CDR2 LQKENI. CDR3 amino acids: CASSPQNTGNEQYF. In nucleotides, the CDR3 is TGTGCCAGCTCCCCACAGAATACGGGAAACGAGCAGTACTTC.